A selection of T cell receptor beta chains follows, all from one sample in a study of metastatic and nonmetastatic thyroid tumors. MiXCR re-clonotyped the PCR reads for TCRdb. Here the sample spans 53,000 or so clones, 20% to 25% being singletons. Specimen: blood. All receptors come from a female donor with papillary thyroid cancer or a benign thyroid nodule (not recorded which). Some clones in this sample may be carry-over from other donors' samples. The CDR3 runs from the conserved cysteine through the conserved F or W. A D gene is named only where the DNA matches it firmly. A row's size may be missing; if present it is once, few, many or a size class.

clone size: many
D gene: TRBD2
J gene: TRBJ2-7
V gene: TRBV19
CDR3 protein: CASNEASGSYEQYF
CDR3 DNA: TGTGCCAGTAACGAGGCTAGCGGGTCCTACGAGCAGTACTTC

clone size: many
D gene: NA
J gene: TRBJ1-1
V gene: TRBV14
CDR3 protein: CASSLTAGTEAFF
CDR3 DNA: TGTGCCAGCAGCTTAACCGCGGGCACTGAAGCTTTCTTT

clone size: NA
D gene: NA
J gene: TRBJ2-3
V gene: TRBV28
CDR3 protein: CASSERGAFADTQYF
CDR3 DNA: TGTGCCAGCAGTGAGCGTGGGGCCTTTGCAGATACGCAGTATTTT

clone size: many
D gene: TRBD1
J gene: TRBJ1-1
V gene: TRBV20-1
CDR3 protein: CSARLDRGRKRTEAFF
CDR3 DNA: TGCAGTGCTAGGTTAGACAGGGGCCGAAAGAGGACTGAAGCTTTCTTT

clone size: many
D gene: NA
J gene: TRBJ1-6
V gene: TRBV14
CDR3 protein: CASSQDLRSPLHF
CDR3 DNA: TGTGCCAGCAGCCAAGATCTCCGCTCACCCCTCCACTTT

clone size: many
D gene: NA
J gene: TRBJ2-7
V gene: TRBV7-8
CDR3 protein: CASSLAGGMRGGEQYF
CDR3 DNA: TGTGCCAGCAGCTTAGCGGGCGGGATGAGAGGGGGCGAGCAGTACTTC

clone size: many
D gene: NA
J gene: TRBJ2-3
V gene: TRBV29-1
CDR3 protein: CSVRGTSEETDTQYF
CDR3 DNA: TGCAGCGTAAGGGGAACCTCTGAGGAAACAGATACGCAGTATTTT

clone size: NA
D gene: TRBD2
J gene: TRBJ2-1
V gene: TRBV24-1
CDR3 protein: CATSDPGGFNEHFF
CDR3 DNA: TGTGCCACCAGTGACCCGGGGGGGTTCAATGAGCATTTCTTC

clone size: few
D gene: NA
J gene: TRBJ2-7
V gene: TRBV20-1
CDR3 protein: CSVRAGRWGVDYEQYF
CDR3 DNA: TGCAGTGTCAGAGCGGGTAGATGGGGGGTGGATTACGAGCAGTACTTC

clone size: few
D gene: TRBD1
J gene: TRBJ1-6
V gene: TRBV6-5
CDR3 protein: CASSHGTASYNSPIHF
CDR3 DNA: TGTGCCAGCAGTCACGGGACAGCCTCTTATAATTCACCCATCCACTTT

clone size: few
D gene: TRBD1
J gene: TRBJ2-3
V gene: TRBV24-1
CDR3 protein: CATSYSGTGPDTQYF
CDR3 DNA: TGTGCCACCAGCTACTCAGGGACAGGCCCTGATACGCAGTATTTT

clone size: NA
D gene: TRBD2
J gene: TRBJ2-7
V gene: TRBV10-3
CDR3 protein: CAISVGGGLAVNYEQYF
CDR3 DNA: TGTGCCATCAGTGTGGGGGGGGGTTTAGCGGTCAACTACGAGCAGTACTTC

clone size: many
D gene: NA
J gene: TRBJ2-3
V gene: TRBV6-6
CDR3 protein: CASSFYSTNVITDTQYF
CDR3 DNA: TGTGCCAGCAGTTTCTACTCGACCAACGTGATCACAGATACGCAGTATTTT

clone size: NA
D gene: NA
J gene: TRBJ2-1
V gene: TRBV6-1
CDR3 protein: CATQWWTDDQENQFF
CDR3 DNA: TGTGCCACCCAGTGGTGGACAGACGATCAAGAGAACCAGTTCTTC

clone size: many
D gene: TRBD1
J gene: TRBJ2-4
V gene: TRBV20-1
CDR3 protein: CSQGAQKNIQYF
CDR3 DNA: TGCAGCCAGGGGGCTCAGAAAAACATTCAGTACTTC

clone size: NA
D gene: NA
J gene: TRBJ2-7
V gene: TRBV7-2
CDR3 protein: CASISVLGAEGQYF
CDR3 DNA: TGTGCCAGCATCTCAGTCCTAGGGGCGGAGGGACAGTACTTC

clone size: many
D gene: NA
J gene: TRBJ2-7
V gene: TRBV19
CDR3 protein: CASSIADRRYEQYF
CDR3 DNA: TGTGCCAGTAGTATAGCTGACAGGAGATACGAGCAGTACTTC

clone size: NA
D gene: NA
J gene: TRBJ1-1
V gene: TRBV5-1
CDR3 protein: CASSLYDRRRIEIPNPEAFF
CDR3 DNA: TGCGCCAGCAGCTTATATGATCGACGGCGAATAGAAATCCCGAACCCTGAAGCTTTCTTT

clone size: few
D gene: NA
J gene: TRBJ2-1
V gene: TRBV20-1
CDR3 protein: CSVIGGGSSYNEQFF
CDR3 DNA: TGCAGTGTTATAGGAGGTGGCAGCTCCTACAATGAGCAGTTCTTC

clone size: many
D gene: TRBD1
J gene: TRBJ1-1
V gene: TRBV12-3/TRBV12-4
CDR3 protein: CASSLETGRKEAFF
CDR3 DNA: TGTGCCAGCAGTTTAGAGACAGGGAGGAAAGAAGCTTTCTTT

clone size: many
D gene: NA
J gene: TRBJ2-4
V gene: TRBV5-1
CDR3 protein: CASSLGPAKNIQYF
CDR3 DNA: TGCGCCAGCAGCTTGGGCCCAGCCAAAAACATTCAGTACTTC

clone size: many
D gene: NA
J gene: TRBJ1-2
V gene: TRBV3-1
CDR3 protein: CASSLLGGSGGGYTF
CDR3 DNA: TGTGCCAGCAGCCTGTTGGGGGGCTCAGGAGGAGGCTACACCTTC

clone size: many
D gene: NA
J gene: TRBJ2-6
V gene: TRBV20-1
CDR3 protein: CSARPTRASGANVLTF
CDR3 DNA: TGCAGTGCTAGACCTACCCGGGCGTCTGGGGCCAACGTCCTGACTTTC

clone size: many
D gene: NA
J gene: TRBJ2-3
V gene: TRBV20-1
CDR3 protein: CSPGDTDTQYF
CDR3 DNA: TGCAGTCCGGGAGACACAGATACGCAGTATTTT

clone size: NA
D gene: NA
J gene: TRBJ2-1
V gene: TRBV28
CDR3 protein: CASRAPGGGISTYNEQFF
CDR3 DNA: TGTGCCAGCAGGGCTCCGGGGGGCGGGATAAGTACCTACAATGAGCAGTTCTTC

clone size: many
D gene: TRBD1
J gene: TRBJ1-5
V gene: TRBV6-2/TRBV6-3
CDR3 protein: CASSYSGTGGRAQHF
CDR3 DNA: TGTGCCAGCAGTTACTCCGGGACAGGGGGTCGGGCCCAGCATTTT

clone size: NA
D gene: NA
J gene: TRBJ2-1
V gene: TRBV5-1
CDR3 protein: CASSPYGAYNEQFF
CDR3 DNA: TGCGCCAGCAGCCCGTACGGGGCTTACAATGAGCAGTTCTTC

clone size: many
D gene: TRBD1
J gene: TRBJ1-4
V gene: TRBV25-1
CDR3 protein: CASSDPQGEANEKLFF
CDR3 DNA: TGTGCCAGCAGTGACCCCCAGGGGGAAGCTAATGAAAAACTGTTTTTT

clone size: many
D gene: NA
J gene: TRBJ2-1
V gene: TRBV6-1
CDR3 protein: CASNLQGYNEQFF
CDR3 DNA: TGTGCCAGCAATTTACAGGGCTACAATGAGCAGTTCTTC

clone size: NA
D gene: NA
J gene: TRBJ2-5
V gene: TRBV5-1
CDR3 protein: CASITVRNQETQYF
CDR3 DNA: TGCGCCAGCATCACGGTACGGAATCAAGAGACCCAGTACTTC

clone size: many
D gene: NA
J gene: TRBJ1-3
V gene: TRBV20-1
CDR3 protein: CSASAPESGNTIYF
CDR3 DNA: TGCAGTGCTAGTGCTCCGGAATCTGGAAACACCATATATTTT

clone size: many
D gene: NA
J gene: TRBJ1-5
V gene: TRBV6-1
CDR3 protein: CASRQLASNQPQHF
CDR3 DNA: TGTGCCAGCAGACAACTGGCGAGCAATCAGCCCCAGCATTTT

clone size: many
D gene: TRBD2
J gene: TRBJ2-2
V gene: TRBV7-6
CDR3 protein: CASSLDQRETGELFF
CDR3 DNA: TGTGCCAGCAGCTTAGATCAGCGGGAGACCGGGGAGCTGTTTTTT

clone size: NA
D gene: NA
J gene: TRBJ2-7
V gene: TRBV6-1
CDR3 protein: CASSLNWQGGTYEQYF
CDR3 DNA: TGTGCCAGCAGCCTTAATTGGCAGGGGGGTACCTACGAGCAGTACTTC

clone size: many
D gene: TRBD1
J gene: TRBJ2-7
V gene: TRBV5-1
CDR3 protein: CASSPDRLSSYEQYF
CDR3 DNA: TGCGCCAGCAGCCCGGACAGGCTGAGCTCCTACGAGCAGTACTTC

clone size: NA
D gene: TRBD2
J gene: TRBJ2-1
V gene: TRBV20-1
CDR3 protein: CSARPRLAGGYNEQFF
CDR3 DNA: TGCAGTGCTAGGCCCCGACTAGCGGGAGGATACAATGAGCAGTTCTTC

clone size: many
D gene: NA
J gene: TRBJ1-5
V gene: TRBV11-2
CDR3 protein: CASSQNLGYQPQHF
CDR3 DNA: TGTGCCAGCAGCCAGAACCTGGGGTATCAGCCCCAGCATTTT

clone size: many
D gene: NA
J gene: TRBJ2-1
V gene: TRBV10-3
CDR3 protein: CAISETGFSSYNEQFF
CDR3 DNA: TGTGCCATCAGTGAGACAGGTTTTAGCTCCTACAATGAGCAGTTCTTC

clone size: many
D gene: NA
J gene: TRBJ2-5
V gene: TRBV3-1
CDR3 protein: CASSHAGEGKETQYF
CDR3 DNA: TGTGCCAGCAGCCACGCCGGTGAGGGGAAAGAGACCCAGTACTTC

clone size: NA
D gene: NA
J gene: TRBJ1-2
V gene: TRBV28
CDR3 protein: CASSPPGGVQRDGYTF
CDR3 DNA: TGTGCCAGCAGTCCCCCTGGCGGGGTACAGAGGGACGGCTACACCTTC

clone size: few
D gene: TRBD1
J gene: TRBJ2-7
V gene: TRBV6-4
CDR3 protein: CASTGQGGYEQYF
CDR3 DNA: TGTGCCAGCACCGGACAGGGTGGGTACGAGCAGTACTTC

clone size: many
D gene: TRBD1
J gene: TRBJ1-1
V gene: TRBV19
CDR3 protein: CASKKGTGGAPGNEAFF
CDR3 DNA: TGTGCCAGTAAAAAAGGGACAGGGGGCGCCCCCGGAAATGAAGCTTTCTTT

clone size: many
D gene: TRBD2
J gene: TRBJ2-2
V gene: TRBV5-4
CDR3 protein: CASSLGRGRTGELFF
CDR3 DNA: TGTGCCAGCAGCTTGGGCCGCGGGAGGACCGGGGAGCTGTTTTTT

clone size: few
D gene: NA
J gene: TRBJ2-7
V gene: TRBV6-2/TRBV6-3
CDR3 protein: CASSYSWDCHYEQYF
CDR3 DNA: TGTGCCAGCAGTTACTCCTGGGACTGTCACTACGAGCAGTACTTC

clone size: NA
D gene: NA
J gene: TRBJ2-7
V gene: TRBV11-2
CDR3 protein: CASSLLGYEQYF
CDR3 DNA: TGTGCCAGCAGCCTACTCGGTTACGAGCAGTACTTC

clone size: many
D gene: TRBD1
J gene: TRBJ1-1
V gene: TRBV2
CDR3 protein: CASSEGTGEVGTEAFF
CDR3 DNA: TGTGCCAGCAGTGAAGGAACAGGGGAGGTGGGGACTGAAGCTTTCTTT

clone size: many
D gene: TRBD1
J gene: TRBJ1-2
V gene: TRBV30
CDR3 protein: CAWSFGQGLNGYTF
CDR3 DNA: TGTGCCTGGAGTTTCGGACAGGGACTAAATGGCTACACCTTC

clone size: many
D gene: NA
J gene: TRBJ2-3
V gene: TRBV5-1
CDR3 protein: CASSLPATATDTQYF
CDR3 DNA: TGCGCCAGCAGCTTGCCGGCCACCGCCACAGATACGCAGTATTTT

clone size: few
D gene: NA
J gene: TRBJ1-1
V gene: TRBV6-1
CDR3 protein: CASSGQGTEAFF
CDR3 DNA: TGTGCCAGTTCGGGGCAGGGCACTGAAGCTTTCTTT

clone size: many
D gene: NA
J gene: TRBJ1-3
V gene: TRBV20-1
CDR3 protein: CSALDRLDPGNTIYF
CDR3 DNA: TGCAGTGCTTTGGACCGTCTCGATCCTGGAAACACCATATATTTT

clone size: many
D gene: NA
J gene: TRBJ2-4
V gene: TRBV27
CDR3 protein: CASSLLSNIAKNIQYF
CDR3 DNA: TGTGCCAGCAGTTTATTGTCAAATATAGCCAAAAACATTCAGTACTTC

clone size: NA
D gene: NA
J gene: TRBJ2-7
V gene: TRBV3-1
CDR3 protein: CASIPLGSYEQYF
CDR3 DNA: TGTGCCAGCATTCCCCTAGGGTCCTACGAGCAGTACTTC

clone size: many
D gene: NA
J gene: TRBJ1-5
V gene: TRBV5-1
CDR3 protein: CASSLLGYSNQPQHF
CDR3 DNA: TGCGCCAGCAGCTTGTTGGGGTATAGCAATCAGCCCCAGCATTTT

clone size: many
D gene: NA
J gene: TRBJ1-1
V gene: TRBV27
CDR3 protein: CASREERNPLNTEAFF
CDR3 DNA: TGTGCCAGCAGGGAGGAGAGAAACCCTCTGAACACTGAAGCTTTCTTT

clone size: many
D gene: NA
J gene: TRBJ1-5
V gene: TRBV19
CDR3 protein: CASSIEPYSNQPQHF
CDR3 DNA: TGTGCCAGTAGTATAGAGCCCTATAGCAATCAGCCCCAGCATTTT